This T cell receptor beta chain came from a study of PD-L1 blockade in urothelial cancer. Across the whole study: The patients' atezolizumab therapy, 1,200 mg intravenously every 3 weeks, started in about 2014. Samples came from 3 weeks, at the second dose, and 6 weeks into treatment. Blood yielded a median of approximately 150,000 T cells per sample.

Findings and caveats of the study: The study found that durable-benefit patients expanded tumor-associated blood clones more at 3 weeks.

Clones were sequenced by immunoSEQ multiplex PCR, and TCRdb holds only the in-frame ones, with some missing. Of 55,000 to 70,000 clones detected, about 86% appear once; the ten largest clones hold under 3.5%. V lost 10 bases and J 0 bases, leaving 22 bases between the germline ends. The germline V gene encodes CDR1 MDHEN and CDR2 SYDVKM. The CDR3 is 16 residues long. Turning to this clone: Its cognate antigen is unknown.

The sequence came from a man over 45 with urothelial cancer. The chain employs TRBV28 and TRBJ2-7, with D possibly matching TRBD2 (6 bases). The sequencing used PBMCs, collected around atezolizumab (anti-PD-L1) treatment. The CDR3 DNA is TGTGCCACTTCCCCTCCAGGAGGGAGCGTCTCCTACGAGCAGTACTTC. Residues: CATSPPGGSVSYEQYF.